The 24 T cell receptor beta chains in this list originate from one sample, sequenced in a study of blood T cells in healthy people across ages. Alongside a J-beta primer mix, a sample-barcoded 5' primer served in a second PCR lasting about 7 to 12 cycles. TCRdb re-called the 5' RACE reads through MiXCR, storing one row per CDR3 protein. Of fewer than 1,200,000 distinct CDR3 sequences in the sample, almost 25% were seen once. The data also belong to a second study, concerning T cells of mothers and their children.

The specimen was blood. The receptors stem from a girl aged 2 to 9 in good health.

The chain uses TRBV29-1 and TRBJ2-7; 9 bases agree with TRBD1. This CDR3 is built from 13 residues. The V gene's germline CDR1 is SQVTM and CDR2 ANQGSEA. Germline trimming cut 5 bases from V and 0 bases from J; bases unmatched to any gene: 2. CDR3 sequence (DNA): TGCAGCGTTTGGGGACAGGGCTCCTACGAGCAGTACTTC. The encoded protein is CSVWGQGSYEQYF.

About this clonotype: An end of the junction differs from the germline gene, which may be a read error. The chain links TRBV20-1 to TRBJ2-6, with TRBD1 matching 8 bases. The CDR3 has 16 residues. CDR1 and CDR2 from the germline V gene are DFQATT and SNEGSKA (reference sequence). CDR3 DNA sequence: TGCAGTGCTAGGGACAGGGCAGACTCTGGGGCCAACGTCCTGGCTTTC. Translating it yields CSARDRADSGANVLAF.

This clonotype was seen a handful of times. The rearrangement joins TRBV7-3 to TRBJ2-5; possibly TRBD2 for D (6 bases). Trimming shortened V by 5 bases and J by 4 bases, and 11 bases separated the two germline ends. Germline V gives CDR1 SGHTA, CDR2 FQGTGA. The CDR3 consists of 13 residues. CDR3 DNA sequence: TGTGCCAGCAGCCCTGGCGGGACAGAGACCCAGTACTTC. This gives the protein CASSPGGTETQYF.

This clonotype was seen only a few times. The V call is TRBV4-1, the J call TRBJ2-7; TRBD1 or TRBD2 may be the D gene (5 bases each). Germline CDR1 reads MGHRA; CDR2 reads YSYEKL. This CDR3 is 16 amino acids long. V shed 0 bases and J shed 0 bases, with 12 bases lying between them. CDR3 nucleotide sequence: TGCGCCAGCAGCCAAGAAGGGACGGGGATCTCCTACGAGCAGTACTTC. Translation gives CASSQEGTGISYEQYF.

This clonotype has a single count. The chain is built from TRBV4-1 and TRBJ2-1; TRBD1 is a possible D gene (6 bases). V was clipped by 4 bases and J by 4 bases, with 17 bases between them. CDR1 and CDR2 (germline): MGHRA, YSYEKL. The CDR3 has 16 amino acids. The CDR3 loop is CASSPTGDTRYNEQFF. The CDR3 nucleotides read TGCGCCAGCAGCCCCACCGGGGACACTAGGTACAATGAGCAGTTCTTC.

The chain employs TRBV6-1 and TRBJ2-1; the match to TRBD2 covers 8 bases. Germline assignment: CDR1 MNHNS and CDR2 SASEGT. Losses at the gene ends were 2 bases for V and 4 bases for J; bases not matched to a gene: 7. CDR3 size: 16 residues. The CDR3 DNA sequence: TGTGCCAGCAGTGAAAAGTTGGCTAGCGGGTACAATGAGCAGTTCTTC. This encodes CASSEKLASGYNEQFF.

This chain uses TRBV5-1 with TRBJ2-3; 10 bases are shared with TRBD1. Looked up from germline, CDR1 is SGHRS and CDR2 is YFSETQ. The CDR3 spans 16 residues. J was trimmed by 2 bases and V by 4 bases; bases with no gene match: 7. CDR3 loop: CASSPGQGVYTDTQYF. The CDR3 coding sequence is TGCGCCAGCAGCCCTGGACAGGGGGTATACACAGATACGCAGTATTTT.

This clonotype was counted between two and nine times. V and J are TRBV6-1 and TRBJ2-5; 8 nucleotides agree with TRBD1. Trimming cost V 5 bases and J 5 bases; bases outside gene matches: 10. The CDR3 has 15 amino acids. In germline, CDR1 is MNHNS, CDR2 SASEGT. The CDR3 spells CASSTPTGAGETQYF. CDR3 sequence (DNA): TGTGCCAGCAGTACACCGACAGGGGCAGGGGAGACCCAGTACTTC.

Of note for this clonotype: One end of the junction varies from germline; a read error may be responsible. The chain carries TRBV4-1 and TRBJ1-5; D uncertain. CDR3 length: 17 amino acids. Per germline, CDR1 MGHRA and CDR2 YSYEKL. The CDR3 region has the DNA TGCGCCAGCAGCCAGTCGTGGACGGCAATCCTCAATCAGCCCCAGCACTTT. Its protein product is CASSQSWTAILNQPQHF.

This clonotype was detected a few times. The gene calls are TRBV7-6 and TRBJ1-1, with D possibly being TRBD1 (6 bases). Trimming pared 5 bases from V and 3 bases from J, leaving 13 bases between. CDR1 and CDR2 from the germline V gene are SGHVS and FNYEAQ. The CDR3 runs 14 residues. CDR3 bases: TGTGCCAGCAGCCCGACCCCAGGGGACACTGAAGCTTTCTTT. As protein: CASSPTPGDTEAFF.

V and J are TRBV11-2 and TRBJ2-3; TRBD2 might be the D (6 bases). The V end was cut by 5 bases, the J end by 6 bases, with 12 bases between. The V gene's germline CDR1 is SGHAT and CDR2 FQNNGV. The CDR3 is 13 residues long. The CDR3 nucleotides read TGTGCCAGCAGCCCCGGGGGATGGGATACGCAGTATTTT. Protein sequence: CASSPGGWDTQYF.

The V gene is TRBV12-3 or TRBV12-4, the J gene TRBJ2-1, with 10 bases lining up with TRBD2. TRBJ2-5 matches the DNA end more closely, so the J call is doubtful. This CDR3 region has 16 residues. CDR3 protein: CASSSPQTSGQETQYF. The DNA for the CDR3 is TGTGCCAGCAGCTCCCCTCAGACTAGCGGGCAAGAGACCCAGTACTTC.

The gene calls are TRBV10-3 and TRBJ2-1; TRBD2 agrees at 7 bases. Germline loops: CDR1 ENHRY, CDR2 SYGVKD. The CDR3 totals 16 residues. The junction had 15 bases not matched to a gene; V was cut back by 11 bases and J by 2 bases. The DNA for the CDR3 is TGTGCCGTATTACCTTCCCAGCGGGATCCCTACAATGAGCAGTTCTTC. Translated: CAVLPSQRDPYNEQFF.

There are a few counts of this clonotype. The CDR3 region has the DNA TGTGCCAGCAGCTTGGTTAGGACAGGCACCCTCCACTTT. This sequence encodes CASSLVRTGTLHF. The chain uses TRBV13 and TRBJ1-6; TRBD1 aligns across 7 bases. The trim removed 3 bases at V and 14 bases at J, leaving 7 bases unmatched. The CDR3 extends over 13 amino acids. Germline loops: CDR1 PRHDT, CDR2 FYEKMQ (reference sequence).

This clonotype has a handful of counts. The chain carries TRBV15 and TRBJ1-5; D not certain. V was clipped by 4 bases and J by 0 bases, with 10 bases between them. The CDR3 has 15 residues. Germline-derived CDR1 and CDR2 are LNHNV and YYDKDF (reference sequence). The CDR3 DNA follows: TGTGCCACCAGCATGGACCGCTATAGCAATCAGCCCCAGCATTTT. Its protein is CATSMDRYSNQPQHF.

The genes are TRBV14 and TRBJ2-4; D might be TRBD1 (6 bases). With 8 bases removed from V and 3 bases from J, the gap between germline ends came to 20 bases. Germline assignment: CDR1 SGHDN and CDR2 FVKESK. The CDR3 is 16 amino acids. The CDR3 region has the DNA TGTGCCAGCGCTACAGGGCCGGGGAAGGGCAAAAACATTCAGTACTTC. Translated, it gives CASATGPGKGKNIQYF.

The chain joins TRBV12-3 or TRBV12-4 to TRBJ2-1; 8 nucleotides align to TRBD2. The V gene end was trimmed by 9 bases and the J gene end by 4 bases; junction bases not matched to a gene: 11. The CDR3 extends over 15 amino acids. CDR3 loop: CASESAGGYYNEQFF. CDR3 in DNA: TGTGCCAGTGAATCGGCGGGGGGCTATTACAATGAGCAGTTCTTC.

CDR3 bases: TGCAGTGCTAGAGGTTGGGTGGAAACTAATGAAAAACTGTTTTTT. Translating gives CSARGWVETNEKLFF. The chain is built from TRBV20-1 and TRBJ1-4; D call uncertain. V was clipped by 1 base and J by 1 base, with 10 bases between them. CDR1 and CDR2 from the germline V gene are DFQATT and SNEGSKA (reference sequence). CDR3 size: 15 residues.

There are a few counts of this clonotype. The DNA for the CDR3 is TGTGCCAGCAGTCGAGAGGTAGCGGGAAAAACCTACGAGCAGTACTTC. Protein: CASSREVAGKTYEQYF. This chain uses TRBV7-2 with TRBJ2-7; 8 bases are shared with TRBD2. V lost 6 bases to trimming and J lost 2 bases; unmatched junction nucleotides: 12. This CDR3 region has 16 residues. Germline CDR1 reads SGHTA; CDR2 reads FQGNSA.

This clonotype was found once. This chain uses TRBV6-2 or TRBV6-3 with TRBJ2-3; D is undetermined. Trimming pared 6 bases from V and 3 bases from J, leaving 7 bases between. Germline V gives CDR1 MNHEY, CDR2 SVGEGT. CDR3 size: 12 residues. The CDR3 here is CASRKLTDTQYF. The CDR3 bases are TGTGCCAGCAGGAAGCTAACAGATACGCAGTATTTT.

This clonotype was counted between two and nine times. This chain links TRBV11-2 with TRBJ2-7; possibly TRBD1 for D (6 bases). From germline, CDR1 is SGHAT and CDR2 FQNNGV. V lost 5 bases, J lost 9 bases, and 26 bases lay in between. The CDR3 has 16 amino acids. The CDR3 loop is CASSPSPGTLTGRQYF. DNA for the CDR3: TGTGCCAGCAGCCCCTCTCCCGGGACGTTGACAGGACGGCAGTACTTC.

This clonotype turned up a few times. The rearrangement uses TRBV29-1 and TRBJ1-1; D is uncertain. CDR3 length: 12 residues. Looked up from germline, CDR1 is SQVTM and CDR2 is ANQGSEA. The V end was cut by 7 bases, the J end by 1 base, with 10 bases between. The CDR3 nucleotides read TGCAGCGACCGAGACGGGAACACTGAAGCTTTCTTT. It is translated as CSDRDGNTEAFF.

CDR3 in amino acids: CSASGRLTYEQYF. In DNA form, the CDR3 reads TGCAGTGCTAGTGGTCGGCTCACCTACGAGCAGTACTTC. The chain has TRBV20-1 and TRBJ2-7; no clear D gene. Trimming removed 3 bases from V and 2 bases from J, with 11 bases in between. This CDR3 comprises 13 residues. Germline V CDR1 and CDR2: DFQATT, SNEGSKA (reference sequence).

This clonotype was counted a few times. The chain joins TRBV11-2 to TRBJ2-5; D not certain. Per germline, CDR1 SGHAT and CDR2 FQNNGV. The CDR3 runs to 15 residues. The germline V and J ends were trimmed by 6 bases and 6 bases, with 20 bases remaining between them. The CDR3 is CASSRTDKVGKTQYF. The DNA of the CDR3 is TGTGCCAGCAGTCGGACGGATAAGGTGGGGAAGACCCAGTACTTC.